The rows below give T cell receptor beta chains drawn from one sample of a study of early T cells in non-severe SARS-CoV-2 infection. TCRdb used MiXCR to reprocess the 5' RACE reads, holding one entry per CDR3 protein. The sample has tens of thousands of distinct CDR3 sequences; roughly 12% are singletons. The sample comprised whole blood. Source of these receptors: an adult who was a healthcare worker with PCR-confirmed SARS-CoV-2 infection or an uninfected control (not recorded which). Each CDR3 is given without its conserved first and last residue.

CDR3aa: ASSLASYEQY
v_gene: TRBV5-6

CDR3aa: AISESLRLAGGNEQF
v_gene: TRBV10-3

CDR3aa: ASSQDYERNVLAYEQY
v_gene: TRBV4-2

CDR3aa: ASGLPGNQPQH
v_gene: TRBV2

CDR3aa: ASSDDGTTEAF
v_gene: TRBV10-1

CDR3aa: ASSSDRDTGELF
v_gene: TRBV13

CDR3aa: ASSLGALEQY
v_gene: TRBV7-2

CDR3aa: ASSDWDEQF
v_gene: TRBV2

CDR3aa: AITRGSTQY
v_gene: TRBV10-3

CDR3aa: ASSLEGLGYNEQF
v_gene: TRBV27

CDR3aa: ASSPEQETQY
v_gene: TRBV19

CDR3aa: ASSSLTRSAHYGYT
v_gene: TRBV27